A selection of T cell receptor beta chains follows, all from one sample in a study of Ad26.COV2.S vaccination and SARS-CoV-2 variants. Clones were read by immunoSEQ multiplex PCR, and TCRdb kept only the in-frame ones, dropping some. The table lists a few hundred thousand clones, about 83% of them singletons. Sample: peripheral blood, taken in a trial of Ad26.COV2.S vaccine versus placebo. The receptors stem from a person between 18 and 65 years old who received the Ad26.COV2.S COVID-19 vaccine or a placebo. Each CDR3 is given with its conserved first and last residue. The D gene is left open where the match is weak. Clone size is given for some rows only: seen once, a few or many times, or a class if the clone is expanded.

clone_size: .; j_call: TRBJ2-3; d_call: .; v_call: TRBV19; cdr3_nt: TGTGCCAGTAGTATTAGCACAGATACGCAGTATTTT; cdr3_aa: CASSISTDTQYF
clone_size: few; j_call: TRBJ1-2; d_call: TRBD1; v_call: TRBV5-6; cdr3_nt: TGTGCCAGCCTCTCAGGGGGGCGAGGCTACACCTTC; cdr3_aa: CASLSGGRGYTF
clone_size: .; j_call: TRBJ2-1; d_call: .; v_call: TRBV29-1; cdr3_nt: TGCAGCGTGGGCCGCTCCTACAATGAGCAGTTCTTC; cdr3_aa: CSVGRSYNEQFF
clone_size: .; j_call: TRBJ2-1; d_call: TRBD2; v_call: TRBV6-5; cdr3_nt: TGTGCCAGCAGTTACGGACTAGCGGGAGGCCCGGGGCAGTTCTTC; cdr3_aa: CASSYGLAGGPGQFF
clone_size: .; j_call: TRBJ1-2; d_call: .; v_call: TRBV5-8; cdr3_nt: TGTGCCAGCGCCTCCCCTATTGGGTCGGGCGGCTACACCTTC; cdr3_aa: CASASPIGSGGYTF
clone_size: .; j_call: TRBJ2-7; d_call: TRBD1; v_call: TRBV5-1; cdr3_nt: TGCGCCAGCAGCTGGGGGACAGCCTACGAGCAGTACTTC; cdr3_aa: CASSWGTAYEQYF
clone_size: .; j_call: TRBJ2-2; d_call: .; v_call: TRBV21-1; cdr3_nt: TGTGCCAGCAGCAATGAAGGACTTAACACCGGGGAGCTGTTTTTT; cdr3_aa: CASSNEGLNTGELFF
clone_size: .; j_call: TRBJ2-5; d_call: .; v_call: TRBV2; cdr3_nt: TGTGCCAGCACTGAAGGGCTGCAAGAGACCCAGTACTTC; cdr3_aa: CASTEGLQETQYF
clone_size: .; j_call: TRBJ2-2; d_call: .; v_call: TRBV7-9; cdr3_nt: TGTGCCAGCAGCTTAAGAGGGACCCTTATGAACACCGGGGAGCTGTTTTTT; cdr3_aa: CASSLRGTLMNTGELFF
clone_size: .; j_call: TRBJ1-3; d_call: TRBD1; v_call: TRBV2; cdr3_nt: TGTGCCAGCCCGACAGGGGCAAACACCATATATTTT; cdr3_aa: CASPTGANTIYF